This T cell receptor beta chain was sequenced in a study of cytomegalovirus exposure and HLA in healthy donors. Background on the study: Per a later analysis, the roughly 670 first-cohort and 110 or so validation repertoires shared one platform. General study results and limits: Many donors carried some public TCRs, although rarity characterized most TCR sequences. The study recorded about 150 TCR beta chains that were cytomegalovirus-associated.

Sequencing used immunoSEQ multiplex PCR; TCRdb keeps in-frame clones, though not all of them. The sample contains 98,000 or so clones, about 85% of which appear only once. While the first cohort had about 610 subjects, the donors belonged to the separate validation cohort of about 120 subjects. Concerning this clone: The antigen remains unidentified.

This CDR3 is 16 amino acids long. Sequenced input: PBMCs. This rearrangement joins TRBV21-1 to TRBJ2-7; the D call in the table, TRBD1, was not verified against the DNA. TRBV21-1 is a pseudogene. The origin of this receptor is a young woman in good health and CMV-seronegative. CDR3 sequence reads: CASSAYRGQLTYEQYF. CDR3 nucleotide sequence: TGTGCCAGCAGCGCTTATCGGGGACAGCTAACCTACGAGCAGTACTTC.